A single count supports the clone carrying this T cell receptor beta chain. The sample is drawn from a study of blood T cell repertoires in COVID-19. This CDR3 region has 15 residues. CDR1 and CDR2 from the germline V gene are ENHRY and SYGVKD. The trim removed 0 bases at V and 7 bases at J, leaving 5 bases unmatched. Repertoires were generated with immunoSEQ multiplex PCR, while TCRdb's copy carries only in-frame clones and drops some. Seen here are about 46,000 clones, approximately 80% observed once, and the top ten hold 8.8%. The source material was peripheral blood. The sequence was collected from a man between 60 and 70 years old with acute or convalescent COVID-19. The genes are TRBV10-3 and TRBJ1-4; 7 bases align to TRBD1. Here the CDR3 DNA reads TGTGCCATCAGTGAGTCGACAGGGCTCGGTGAAAAACTGTTTTTT. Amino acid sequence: CAISESTGLGEKLFF.